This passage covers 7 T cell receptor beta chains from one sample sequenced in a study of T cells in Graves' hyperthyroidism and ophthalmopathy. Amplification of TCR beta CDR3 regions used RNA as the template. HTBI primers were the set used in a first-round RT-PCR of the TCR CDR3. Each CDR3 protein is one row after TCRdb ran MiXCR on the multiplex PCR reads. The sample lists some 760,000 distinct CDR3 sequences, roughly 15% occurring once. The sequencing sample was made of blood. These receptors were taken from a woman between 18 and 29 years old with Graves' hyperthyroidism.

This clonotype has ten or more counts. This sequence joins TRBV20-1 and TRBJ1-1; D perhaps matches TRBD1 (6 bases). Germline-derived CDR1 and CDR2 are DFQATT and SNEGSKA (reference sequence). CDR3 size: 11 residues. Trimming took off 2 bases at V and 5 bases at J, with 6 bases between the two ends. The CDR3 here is CSARQGTEAFF. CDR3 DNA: TGCAGTGCTAGACAGGGGACTGAAGCTTTCTTT.

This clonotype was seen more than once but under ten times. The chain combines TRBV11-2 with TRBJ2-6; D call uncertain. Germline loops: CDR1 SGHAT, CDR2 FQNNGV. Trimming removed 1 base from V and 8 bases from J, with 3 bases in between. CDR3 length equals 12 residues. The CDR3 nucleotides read TGTGCCAGCAGCTTAGGGCCCAACGTCCTGACTTTC. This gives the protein CASSLGPNVLTF.

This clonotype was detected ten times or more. CDR3 sequence: CASSLRRNTDTQYF. Here the CDR3 DNA reads TGCGCCAGCAGCTTGAGGCGGAACACAGATACGCAGTATTTT. V and J are TRBV5-1 and TRBJ2-3; D gene ambiguous. Germline CDR1 reads SGHRS; CDR2 reads YFSETQ. The germline V and J ends were trimmed by 1 base and 2 bases, with 8 bases remaining between them. CDR3 length: 14 amino acids.

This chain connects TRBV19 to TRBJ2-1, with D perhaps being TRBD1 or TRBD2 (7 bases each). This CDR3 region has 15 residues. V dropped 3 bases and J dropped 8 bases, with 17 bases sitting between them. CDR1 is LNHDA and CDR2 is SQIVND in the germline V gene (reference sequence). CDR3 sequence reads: CASSMWQGGGDEQFF. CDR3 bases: TGTGCCAGTAGTATGTGGCAGGGAGGGGGCGATGAGCAGTTCTTC.

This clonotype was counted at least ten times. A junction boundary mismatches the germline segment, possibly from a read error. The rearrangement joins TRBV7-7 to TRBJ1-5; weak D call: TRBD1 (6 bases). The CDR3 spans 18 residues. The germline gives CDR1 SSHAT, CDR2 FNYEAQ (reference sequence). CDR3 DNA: TGTGCTAGCAGCTTAGCTCGTCCGAGGGACAAGTGGTCCCAGCCCCAGCATTTT. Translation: CASSLARPRDKWSQPQHF.

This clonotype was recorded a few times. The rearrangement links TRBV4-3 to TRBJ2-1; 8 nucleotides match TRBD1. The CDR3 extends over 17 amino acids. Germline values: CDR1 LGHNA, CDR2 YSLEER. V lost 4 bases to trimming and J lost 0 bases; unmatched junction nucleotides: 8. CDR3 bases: TGCGCCAGCAGCCCACAGGGAGGACAGGGCTCCTACAATGAGCAGTTCTTC. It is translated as CASSPQGGQGSYNEQFF.

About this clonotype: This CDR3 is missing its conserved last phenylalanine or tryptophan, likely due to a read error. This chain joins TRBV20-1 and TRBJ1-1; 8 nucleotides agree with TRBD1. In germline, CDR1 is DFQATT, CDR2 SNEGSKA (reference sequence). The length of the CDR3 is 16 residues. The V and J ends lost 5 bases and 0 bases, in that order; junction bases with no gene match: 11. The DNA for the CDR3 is TGCAGTGCTCCCCCCCACAGGGGGACCTTGAACACTGAAGCTTTCCTT. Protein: CSAPPHRGTLNTEAFL.